These 23 T cell receptor beta chains originate from one sample sequenced in a study of T-cell memory formation after mild COVID-19. A single record per CDR3 protein comes from TCRdb applying MiXCR to the 5' RACE reads. The data show 250,000 to 350,000 distinct CDR3 sequences, approximately 15% seen once. The specimen was PBMCs or a T cell subset sorted from them (not recorded which). All receptors derive from a man in his late teens or twenties who had mild COVID-19 (a few samples of this study predate the infection). Cell type and time point are not known.

The rearrangement uses TRBV5-6 and TRBJ2-1; D assignment may be TRBD1 or TRBD2 (5 bases each). Germline values: CDR1 SGHDT, CDR2 YYEEEE. The CDR3 is 12 residues long. The V end was cut by 8 bases, the J end by 10 bases, with 16 bases between. The DNA of the CDR3 is TGTGCCAGTAACGGGGCCTCGGGAGAGCAGTTCTTC. As protein: CASNGASGEQFF.

The CDR3 DNA follows: TGCAGTGCTTGGCCCGGGACAGGGGGAGAGACCCAGTACTTC. It yields the protein CSAWPGTGGETQYF. The chain is built from TRBV20-1 and TRBJ2-5; 11 bases align to TRBD1. V was pared by 5 bases and J by 4 bases, with 6 bases of the junction left unmatched. Germline-derived CDR1 and CDR2 are DFQATT and SNEGSKA (reference sequence). The CDR3 spans 14 residues.

This clonotype occurred a few times. The V and J genes are TRBV14 and TRBJ2-1, with D possibly TRBD2 on 6 matching bases. CDR1 SGHDN and CDR2 FVKESK come from the germline V gene. V was trimmed by 1 base and J by 13 bases, leaving 17 bases between them. There are 14 residues in the CDR3. CDR3 DNA: TGTGCCAGCAGCCAAGCCTGGGCGGGATCGCGTCAGTTCTTC. It yields the protein CASSQAWAGSRQFF.

This clonotype was detected once. The chain is built from TRBV7-9 and TRBJ2-5; 12 nucleotides agree with TRBD2. Germline values: CDR1 SEHNR, CDR2 FQNEAQ (reference sequence). The CDR3 length is 16 residues. The ends lost 1 base at V and 5 bases at J; junction bases unmatched: 5. CDR3 region: CASSLVTSGGLETQYF. CDR3 coding DNA: TGTGCCAGCAGCTTAGTTACTAGCGGGGGGCTGGAGACCCAGTACTTC.

This clonotype has at least ten counts. The V call is TRBV11-2, the J call TRBJ2-5; 10 positions match TRBD1. With V trimmed by 6 bases and J by 4 bases, 5 bases remained unmatched. The CDR3 covers 14 residues. Looked up from germline, CDR1 is SGHAT and CDR2 is FQNNGV. The CDR3 loop reads CASSPGQGIETQYF. In DNA, the CDR3 is TGTGCCAGCAGTCCGGGACAGGGGATAGAGACCCAGTACTTC.

The chain couples TRBV7-9 to TRBJ1-4; D is unresolved. Deletions cut 3 bases from V and 8 bases from J, with 13 bases between. CDR3 length: 14 residues. CDR1 is SEHNR, CDR2 FQNEAQ, per germline (reference sequence). CDR3 DNA: TGTGCCAGCAGCTTGGGCCAAGGCCCCGAAAAACTGTTTTTT. It specifies CASSLGQGPEKLFF.

This clonotype has a handful of counts. CDR3 in amino acids: CASSFWAEQFF. The CDR3 DNA reads TGTGCCAGCAGCTTTTGGGCTGAGCAGTTCTTC. V gene TRBV7-2 combines with J gene TRBJ2-1; D gene unclear. V gave up 3 bases and J gave up 9 bases, with 6 bases separating them. This CDR3 has 11 amino acids. Per germline, CDR1 SGHTA and CDR2 FQGNSA.

The V gene is TRBV30, the J gene TRBJ2-7, with a weak D call TRBD2 (5 bases). Trimming removed 5 bases from V and 3 bases from J, with 14 bases in between. The length of the CDR3 is 13 residues. Germline V CDR1 and CDR2: GTSNPN, SVGIG (reference sequence). The CDR3 is CAWDTSRVYEQYF. CDR3 in DNA: TGTGCCTGGGATACTAGTAGGGTCTACGAGCAGTACTTC.

This chain joins TRBV10-3 and TRBJ2-2; 14 bases are a match to TRBD2. The CDR3 has 18 amino acids. Germline V gives CDR1 ENHRY, CDR2 SYGVKD. V shed 6 bases and J 0 bases; nucleotides not matched to a gene: 6. The CDR3 DNA follows: TGTGCCATCAGCATGACTAGCGGGGGGGGAACGAACACCGGGGAGCTGTTTTTT. Amino acids: CAISMTSGGGTNTGELFF.

CDR3: CASSRRGTQYF. The CDR3 region has the DNA TGTGCCAGCAGTAGGAGGGGTACGCAGTATTTT. The chain uses TRBV28 and TRBJ2-3, with D perhaps TRBD2 (6 bases). Trimming shortened V by 5 bases and J by 8 bases, and 8 bases separated the two germline ends. In germline, CDR1 is MDHEN, CDR2 SYDVKM. The CDR3 sequence is 11 residues long.

This clonotype appeared a few times. J is TRBJ2-2 and V is TRBV7-8; D gene ambiguous. V was clipped by 2 bases and J by 0 bases, with 7 bases between them. Germline V gene lookup returns CDR1 SGHVS and CDR2 FQNEAQ. The CDR3 totals 15 residues. CDR3 in DNA: TGTGCCAGCAGCTTACGCGCAACGAACACCGGGGAGCTGTTTTTT. Translation gives CASSLRATNTGELFF.

At least ten counts were recorded for this clonotype. This chain connects TRBV5-8 to TRBJ2-4; a possible D gene is TRBD1 (6 bases). In germline, CDR1 is SGHTS, CDR2 YDEGEE. The CDR3 contains 15 residues. Trimming stripped 4 bases from V and 0 bases from J, with 11 bases between. CDR3 DNA: TGTGCCAGCAGCCATCAGGGGTTAGCCAAAAACATTCAGTACTTC. Residues: CASSHQGLAKNIQYF.

In its sample, this clonotype was seen a few times. This chain uses TRBV5-1 with TRBJ2-3, with 7 bases aligning to TRBD1. CDR3 length equals 18 residues. J was trimmed by 6 bases and V by 4 bases; bases with no gene match: 20. Germline loops: CDR1 SGHRS, CDR2 YFSETQ. CDR3 nucleotides: TGCGCCAGCAGCCCCCTACCTATAGCGAGGGGGCGCCCCGATACGCAGTATTTT. It is translated as CASSPLPIARGRPDTQYF.

This sequence joins TRBV7-8 and TRBJ2-3; D may be TRBD1 or TRBD2 (5 bases each). With 6 bases removed from V and 2 bases from J, the gap between germline ends came to 15 bases. This CDR3 has 15 residues. Germline V gene sequence: CDR1 SGHVS, CDR2 FQNEAQ. This chain's CDR3 is CASRNLGPYTDTQYF. DNA for the CDR3: TGTGCCAGCAGGAACCTGGGACCCTACACAGATACGCAGTATTTT.

The chain recombines TRBV5-1 with TRBJ2-1; no clear D. The CDR3 spans 15 residues. The germline V gene encodes CDR1 SGHRS and CDR2 YFSETQ. V gave up 4 bases and J gave up 6 bases, with 17 bases separating them. The CDR3 protein is CASSPSGPFSNEQFF. DNA of the CDR3: TGCGCCAGCAGCCCGTCTGGGCCATTCTCCAATGAGCAGTTCTTC.

The gene calls are TRBV3-1 and TRBJ1-6; the D is unclear. V shed 3 bases and J shed 8 bases, with 14 bases lying between them. The CDR3 has 15 amino acids. In germline, CDR1 is LGHDT, CDR2 YNNKEL (reference sequence). The CDR3 is CASSQEGAFHSPLHF. The CDR3 DNA follows: TGTGCCAGCAGCCAGGAGGGCGCGTTCCATTCACCCCTCCACTTT.

This clonotype was seen only a few times. V and J are TRBV4-1 and TRBJ1-4, with D possibly being TRBD1 (6 bases). CDR3 length equals 17 residues. V was cut by 1 base and J by 0 bases, with 12 bases left in between. Per the germline V gene, CDR1 is MGHRA and CDR2 is YSYEKL. The CDR3 sequence is CASSQVGHRATNEKLFF. In DNA, the CDR3 is TGCGCCAGCAGCCAAGTAGGACACAGGGCAACTAATGAAAAACTGTTTTTT.

This clonotype has only a few counts. The genes are TRBV9 and TRBJ2-7; 8 bases are shared with TRBD1. The ends lost 3 bases at V and 4 bases at J; junction bases unmatched: 3. Germline V lookup: CDR1 SGDLS, CDR2 YYNGEE. This CDR3 has 13 amino acids. CDR3 in amino acids: CASSEGDRYEQYF. CDR3 sequence (DNA): TGTGCCAGCAGCGAGGGGGACAGGTACGAGCAGTACTTC.

This sequence joins TRBV12-3 or TRBV12-4 and TRBJ2-3; 9 bases are shared with TRBD2. The CDR3 contains 18 residues. Trimming at V came to 1 base and at J to 0 bases, leaving 8 bases not matched to a gene. The CDR3, as DNA: TGTGCCAGCAGTTTAGTCCGAATAGCGGGGGCTAGCACAGATACGCAGTATTTT. Translating it yields CASSLVRIAGASTDTQYF.

This clonotype was observed at least ten times. The rearrangement joins TRBV6-2 or TRBV6-3 to TRBJ2-2; TRBD1 aligns across 7 bases. This CDR3 region has 14 residues. V lost 8 bases and J lost 0; bases outside the gene matches: 3. The germline V gene has CDR1 MNHEY and CDR2 SVGEGT. The CDR3 coding sequence is TGTGCCAGCCGACAGGGTACGAACACCGGGGAGCTGTTTTTT. Translation: CASRQGTNTGELFF.

The sample holds a few counts of this clonotype. CDR3 sequence: CASSQDSASYNEQFF. For the CDR3, the DNA is TGCGCCAGCAGCCAAGATAGCGCTTCCTACAATGAGCAGTTCTTC. The V gene is TRBV4-1, the J gene TRBJ2-1; D might be TRBD2 (5 bases). Germline lookup yields CDR1 MGHRA and CDR2 YSYEKL. This CDR3 is 15 amino acids long. Trimming removed 0 bases at V and 1 base at J, with 7 bases between.

This chain links TRBV4-2 with TRBJ1-6; no firm D call. Germline values: CDR1 LGHNA, CDR2 YNFKEQ. This CDR3 spans 17 amino acids. V lost 4 bases and J 4 bases, leaving 17 bases between the germline ends. The CDR3 region has the DNA TGTGCCAGCAGCCCGACCCGGGCAAAGCAGTATAATTCACCCCTCCACTTT. Encoded protein: CASSPTRAKQYNSPLHF.

The chain couples TRBV5-1 to TRBJ2-7; no firm D call. Trimming took 5 bases from V and 6 from J, leaving 18 bases between them. Germline loops: CDR1 SGHRS, CDR2 YFSETQ. The CDR3 runs to 14 residues. CDR3: CASSLTPTPGEQYF. CDR3 nucleotides: TGCGCCAGCAGTTTGACGCCAACCCCGGGCGAGCAGTACTTC.